Following are 3 T cell receptor beta chains from one sample sequenced in a study of T cell repertoires in cytomegalovirus infection. The antigens for these receptors are not known. One entry per CDR3 protein results from TCRdb running MiXCR on the reads. Among tens of thousands of distinct CDR3 sequences, around half were seen once, and the ten largest hold 90% to 95%. The input for sequencing was CD8+ T cells from cultured PBMCs, taken from culture after CMV antigen stimulation. These TCRs come from a human donor in good health (CMV status not recorded). Some clones in this sample may be carry-over from other donors' samples.

This clonotype was seen just once. The chain combines TRBV7-2 with TRBJ2-5; 10 nucleotides agree with TRBD1. The CDR3 has 15 residues. V was clipped by 5 bases and J by 2 bases; unmatched bases: 5. Looked up from germline, CDR1 is SGHTA and CDR2 is FQGNSA. In DNA form, the CDR3 reads TGTGCCAGCAGCGAGGGACAGGGGAAGCAAGAGACCCAGTACTTC. This sequence encodes CASSEGQGKQETQYF.

This clonotype was counted at least ten times. V gene TRBV5-1 combines with J gene TRBJ1-2, with 12 bases lining up with TRBD1. The CDR3 has 15 residues. CDR1 and CDR2 (germline): SGHRS, YFSETQ. J gave up 4 bases and V 3 bases, and 4 bases lay outside the gene matches. The CDR3 region is CASSSGQGASYGYTF. The CDR3 DNA reads as TGCGCCAGCAGCTCGGGACAGGGGGCTTCCTATGGCTACACCTTC.

The chain recombines TRBV27 with TRBJ2-7; tentative D call: TRBD2 (5 bases). From germline, CDR1 is MNHEY and CDR2 SMNVEV (reference sequence). The CDR3 has 15 residues. The V end was cut by 5 bases, the J end by 5 bases, with 19 bases between. CDR3 amino acids: CASSTPSAAENEQYF. In DNA form, the CDR3 reads TGTGCCAGCAGTACCCCGTCAGCGGCCGAGAACGAGCAGTACTTC.